Listed below are T cell receptor beta chains from one sample, sequenced in a study of regulatory T cells in long-lasting Graves disease. TCRdb fed the multiplex PCR reads into MiXCR, producing one record per CDR3 protein. The table has about 320,000 distinct CDR3 sequences, about 18% seen once. The sample here was peripheral blood mononuclear cells (PBMCs), taken at new diagnosis, from a patient treated with antithyroid drugs. The receptors shown here come from a female donor with Graves disease. CDR3s include the opening cysteine and the closing phenylalanine or tryptophan. D genes are given only for firm matches. Expanded clones get a size class; other rows say once, few or many, or leave the size out.

v_call	clone_size	j_call	d_call	cdr3_nt	cdr3_aa
TRBV19	NA	TRBJ1-1	TRBD1	TGTGCCAGTAATCCGGACAGGGGCGACACTGAAGCTTTCTTT	CASNPDRGDTEAFF
TRBV27	many	TRBJ1-1	TRBD1	TGTGCCAGCAGTTTGTCCGCCGGCAGGGGGCGAGGCACTGAAGCTTTCTTT	CASSLSAGRGRGTEAFF
TRBV18	many	TRBJ2-1	TRBD2	TGTGCCAGCTCACGTACCGGGACTAGCGGCTACAATGAGCAGTTCTTC	CASSRTGTSGYNEQFF
TRBV6-2/TRBV6-3	many	TRBJ2-3	NA	TGTGCCAGCAGTGAGGGGGTTGGGGGCACAGATACGCAGTATTTT	CASSEGVGGTDTQYF
TRBV12-3/TRBV12-4	many	TRBJ2-1	NA	TGTGCCAGCAGTTTGGGACTTGGGGATGAGCAGTTCTTC	CASSLGLGDEQFF
TRBV27	many	TRBJ1-1	NA	TGTGCCAGCAGTTTATGGCAGGGGAACACTGAAGCTTTCTTT	CASSLWQGNTEAFF
TRBV12-3/TRBV12-4	NA	TRBJ1-1	NA	TGTGCCAGCAGAGCTCAGTTGAACACTGAAGCTTTCTTT	CASRAQLNTEAFF
TRBV9	few	TRBJ2-7	NA	TGTGCCAGCAGCCCCCGTGCGGCAGCTATCTACGAGCAGTACTTC	CASSPRAAAIYEQYF
TRBV12-3/TRBV12-4	many	TRBJ2-7	TRBD1	TGTGCCAGCAGTACACAGGGGGCGGCACACGAGCAGTACTTC	CASSTQGAAHEQYF
TRBV20-1	many	TRBJ2-7	NA	TGCAGTGGGAGGTTGTACTACGAGCAGTACTTC	CSGRLYYEQYF
TRBV6-1	medium-sized	TRBJ2-7	NA	TGTGCCAGCAGTGAAGCCCCTTCAACGGGGTACGAGCAGTACTTC	CASSEAPSTGYEQYF
TRBV27	many	TRBJ2-7	NA	TGTGCCAGCGCCCCTCTGGTGTCTGACTCCTACGAGCAGTACTTC	CASAPLVSDSYEQYF
TRBV27	many	TRBJ1-5	NA	TGTGCCAGCAGTTTTAATGTCAATCAGCCCCAGCATTTT	CASSFNVNQPQHF
TRBV20-1	many	TRBJ1-2	TRBD1	TGCAGTGCTAGACCGTGGGAGGGGGCTAGGTATGGCTACACCTTC	CSARPWEGARYGYTF
TRBV7-3	NA	TRBJ2-1	NA	TGTGCCAGCAGCCAAGATGATGTCGGTTACAATGAGCAGTTCTTC	CASSQDDVGYNEQFF
TRBV2	many	TRBJ2-1	NA	TGTGCCAGCAGAGAACTAACGGGGACATACGGCTATGAGCAGTTCTTC	CASRELTGTYGYEQFF
TRBV24-1	NA	TRBJ1-1	TRBD1	TGTGCCACCAGTTCGGATGGCCGGCAGGGGGCTGAAGCTTTCTTT	CATSSDGRQGAEAFF
TRBV12-5	many	TRBJ2-1	NA	TGTGCTAGTGGTTTGGCTCTCTCCGACAATGAGCAGTTCTTC	CASGLALSDNEQFF
TRBV20-1	many	TRBJ1-4	TRBD1	TGCAGTGCCCCAGACAGGGACCGAGGTGAAAAACTGTTTTTT	CSAPDRDRGEKLFF
TRBV27	many	TRBJ1-2	TRBD1	TGTGCCAGCAGTCCTCCATGGACAGGGGGCGCATCTTGGGGCTACACCTTC	CASSPPWTGGASWGYTF
TRBV5-1	many	TRBJ2-4	TRBD2	TGCGCCAGCAGCTTCGGGTGGAGGGCTAGCGGGAGCGGCGGAAACATTCAGTACTTC	CASSFGWRASGSGGNIQYF
TRBV9	many	TRBJ2-3	NA	TGTGCCAGCAGCGTAGACAGCCTACCCACAGATACGCAGTATTTT	CASSVDSLPTDTQYF
TRBV7-9	few	TRBJ2-7	NA	TGTGCCAGCAGCTTAGAAGAGGGTGCTGGGGCGATTTACGAGCAGTACTTC	CASSLEEGAGAIYEQYF